The 6 T cell receptor beta chains listed next were all sequenced from one sample in a study of T cell repertoires in cytomegalovirus infection. TCRdb reprocessed the reads via MiXCR and lists one record per CDR3 protein. The repertoire includes more than 650,000 distinct CDR3 sequences, less than 40% of them detected once, and 2.5% to 3.5% sits in the top ten. The source material was PBMCs. Every receptor here comes from a human donor in good health (CMV status not recorded). Some clones in this sample may be carry-over from other donors' samples.

This chain uses TRBV11-1 with TRBJ2-2, with 9 bases identical to TRBD1. Germline lookup yields CDR1 SGHAT and CDR2 FQDESV (reference sequence). Trimming removed 8 bases from V and 5 bases from J; junction bases left unmatched: 6. The length of the CDR3 is 14 residues. CDR3: CASSGQGETGELFF. For the CDR3, the DNA is TGTGCCAGCTCGGGACAGGGAGAAACCGGGGAGCTGTTTTTT.

As DNA, the CDR3 is TGTGCCAGCAGTAACAACAGGGGGCCCAGGTCCACCGGGGAGCTGTTTTTT. It codes for CASSNNRGPRSTGELFF. The chain carries TRBV6-5 and TRBJ2-2, with TRBD1 matching over 9 bases. J was trimmed by 4 bases and V by 5 bases; bases with no gene match: 11. Germline CDR1 is MNHEY and CDR2 is SVGAGI. The CDR3 length is 17 residues.

The chain couples TRBV2 to TRBJ2-3; TRBD1 matches at 9 bases. The ends lost 7 bases at V and 5 bases at J; junction bases unmatched: 7. In germline, CDR1 is SNHLY, CDR2 FYNNEI. This CDR3 is 14 amino acids long. CDR3 in DNA: TGTGCCAGCACCCGGGACAGGGTTGGAGATACGCAGTATTTT. Protein product: CASTRDRVGDTQYF.

V usage is TRBV18 and J usage is TRBJ1-2, with 12 bases that match TRBD1. Germline-derived CDR1 and CDR2 are KGHSH and LQKENI. The V and J ends lost 6 bases and 8 bases, in that order; junction bases with no gene match: 7. This CDR3 region has 14 residues. The CDR3 DNA reads as TGTGCCAGCTCCCGGCGGGACAGGGGGCCCGGCTACACCTTC. This encodes CASSRRDRGPGYTF.

This clonotype was detected a few times. The chain recombines TRBV20-1 with TRBJ1-1, with 10 bases matching TRBD1. The CDR3 has 14 residues. The J segment lost 4 bases and the V segment lost 3 bases, leaving 5 bases of the junction unmatched. Germline assignment: CDR1 DFQATT and CDR2 SNEGSKA (reference sequence). The CDR3: CSARKGTGVTEAFF. The CDR3, as DNA: TGCAGTGCTAGGAAAGGGACAGGGGTCACTGAAGCTTTCTTT.

This clonotype came up a few times. The V call is TRBV25-1, the J call TRBJ1-6; 7 bases are a match to TRBD1. The CDR3 is 15 amino acids. With 1 base clipped from V and 10 bases from J, the junction kept 7 bases outside the gene matches. From germline, CDR1 is MGHDK and CDR2 SYGVNS. The CDR3 is CASSESVRGVSPLHF. The CDR3 DNA reads as TGTGCCAGCAGTGAATCGGTCAGGGGGGTCTCACCCCTCCACTTT.